These T cell receptor beta chains were read from a single sample in a study of T cells after yellow fever vaccination. Using its own MiXCR run on the 5' RACE reads, TCRdb lists one record per CDR3 protein. The sample has some 250,000 distinct CDR3 sequences; 6.9% are singletons. Sequencing used CD4+ T cells sorted from PBMCs, obtained 15 days after the yellow fever booster vaccination. The receptors come from a man aged 30 to 39 who received the YFV17D yellow fever vaccine. Each CDR3 is given with its conserved first and last residue. D genes are given only for firm matches. Clone size is stated in some rows and not others, as once, few, many or a class when expanded.

v_gene	abundance	j_gene	len	d_gene	CDR3nt	CDR3aa
TRBV6-5	few	TRBJ2-1	14	TRBD2	TGTGCCAGCAGTTACGTAGCGGGAGGGAATGAGCAGTTCTTC	CASSYVAGGNEQFF
TRBV20-1	NA	TRBJ2-7	12	NA	TGCAGTGCTACCGAGGGCTCCTACGAGCAGTACTTC	CSATEGSYEQYF
TRBV20-1	many	TRBJ1-4	15	TRBD1	TGCAGTGCTAGGGATCCCACAGGGGGTGGAGAAAAACTGTTTTTT	CSARDPTGGGEKLFF
TRBV20-1	few	TRBJ2-2	13	NA	TGCAGTGCTACCGACCAGAACACCGGGGAGCTGTTTTTT	CSATDQNTGELFF
TRBV23-1	NA	TRBJ1-4	16	TRBD1	TGCGCCAGCAGTACGAGGTCCGGGACAGTTAATGAAAAACTGTTTTTT	CASSTRSGTVNEKLFF
TRBV7-3	many	TRBJ1-1	13	NA	TGTGCCAGCAGCTTAATTTTCGGCGATGGCGTTATCTTT	CASSLIFGDGVIF
TRBV2	many	TRBJ2-1	10	TRBD2	TGTGCCACCTTCCGGACTAGCCAGTTCTTC	CATFRTSQFF
TRBV19	few	TRBJ2-1	16	TRBD1	TGTGCCAGTAGTAAGGACATGGGACAGGGCACCCATGAGCAGTTCTTC	CASSKDMGQGTHEQFF
TRBV3-1	few	TRBJ2-5	11	NA	TGTGCCAGCAGACAGAGGGGGACCCAGTACTTC	CASRQRGTQYF
TRBV20-1	NA	TRBJ2-1	17	NA	TGCAGTGCTAGAGTTAGGCAGGGGATAGGCTCCTACAATCAGCAGTTCTTC	CSARVRQGIGSYNQQFF
TRBV19	NA	TRBJ1-5	12	NA	TGTGCCAGTACCAAGAGGGGGCAGCCCCAGCATTTT	CASTKRGQPQHF
TRBV3-1	NA	TRBJ1-5	15	NA	TGTGCCTCCTGCCAAGATCCGGGGAGCAATCAGCCCCAGCATTTT	CASCQDPGSNQPQHF
TRBV27	many	TRBJ2-7	14	TRBD2	TGTGCCAGCAGCACGGGAGGGCCTATCTACGAGCAGTACTTC	CASSTGGPIYEQYF
TRBV20-1	many	TRBJ2-7	14	TRBD2	TGCAGTGGTAGTAGCGGGACTCACTCCTACGAGCAGTACTTC	CSGSSGTHSYEQYF
TRBV7-2	NA	TRBJ1-5	16	NA	TGTGCCAGCAGCCCGGGACACCCGGGCAGCAATCAGCCCCAGCATTTT	CASSPGHPGSNQPQHF
TRBV12-3/TRBV12-4	NA	TRBJ2-7	15	TRBD2	TGTGCCAGCAGTCTTGAGGGCGGCGGGGGCTACGAGCAGTACTTC	CASSLEGGGGYEQYF
TRBV4-2	NA	TRBJ2-3	16	TRBD2	TGTGCCAGCAGCCAAGTGGGGATAGCTAGCGGAGATACGCAGTATTTT	CASSQVGIASGDTQYF
TRBV24-1	NA	TRBJ2-5	15	TRBD2	TGTGCCACCAGTTTCTCAGCGGGACCGGGGGAGACCCAGTACTTC	CATSFSAGPGETQYF